The source of this T cell receptor beta chain is a study of CD8+ T cells in alopecia areata. Trimming stripped 0 bases from V and 4 bases from J, with 5 bases between. This CDR3 contains 14 residues. Germline loops: CDR1 SGHRS, CDR2 YFSETQ. Once RNA had been extracted, it was reverse transcribed into cDNA to act as the sequencing template. Sequencing used immunoSEQ multiplex PCR; TCRdb keeps in-frame clones, though not all of them. This sample has roughly 200,000 clones, with roughly three fifths found just once. For this clone: The antigen remains undetermined.

Specified treatment: oral pan-JAK inhibitor, 5-10 mg twice daily. It was from alopecia areata patients that lesional scalp punch biopsies and peripheral blood were collected. General study results and limits: Among the top 100, expanded CD8+ clones were significantly decreased by tofacitinib, as was scalp clonality.

Material: CD4+ T cells sorted from blood, obtained at week 4, from a patient treated with tofacitinib. The chain is built from TRBV5-1 and TRBJ2-6, with D unclear. This receptor was obtained from a human donor with alopecia areata. The CDR3 nucleotides are TGCGCCAGCAGCTTGGACACCGGGGCCAACGTCCTGACTTTC. Translated, it gives CASSLDTGANVLTF.